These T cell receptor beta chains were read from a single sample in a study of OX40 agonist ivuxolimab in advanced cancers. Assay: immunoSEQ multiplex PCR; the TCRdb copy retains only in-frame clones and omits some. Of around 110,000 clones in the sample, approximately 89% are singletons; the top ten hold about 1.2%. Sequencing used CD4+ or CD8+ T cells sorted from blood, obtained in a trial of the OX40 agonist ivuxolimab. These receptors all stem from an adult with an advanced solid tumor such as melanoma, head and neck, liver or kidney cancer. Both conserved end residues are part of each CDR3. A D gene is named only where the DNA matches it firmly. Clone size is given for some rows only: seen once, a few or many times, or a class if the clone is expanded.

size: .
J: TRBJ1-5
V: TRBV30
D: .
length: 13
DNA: TGTGCCTACCAACAGGGTGGTGATCAGCCCCAGCATTTT
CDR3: CAYQQGGDQPQHF

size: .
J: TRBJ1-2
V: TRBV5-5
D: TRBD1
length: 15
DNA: TGTGCCAGCAGCCCGGGACAGGGACTTGGCTATGGCTACACCTTC
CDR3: CASSPGQGLGYGYTF

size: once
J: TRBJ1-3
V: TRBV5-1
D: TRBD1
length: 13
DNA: TGCGCCAGCAGCCCGGGACAGGGGAGCACCATATATTTT
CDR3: CASSPGQGSTIYF

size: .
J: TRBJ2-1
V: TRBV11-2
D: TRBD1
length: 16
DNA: TGTGCCAGCAGCTTAGAGCCGGGACAGGGGATCAATGAGCAGTTCTTC
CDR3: CASSLEPGQGINEQFF

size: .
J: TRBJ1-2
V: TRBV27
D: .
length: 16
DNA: TGTGCCAGCAGTTTACGCCCCCCCAGGGACAACTATGGCTACACCTTC
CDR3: CASSLRPPRDNYGYTF

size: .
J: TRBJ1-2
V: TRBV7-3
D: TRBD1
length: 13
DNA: TGTGCCAGCAGCTCGGGACAGGGGGGTGGCTACACCTTC
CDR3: CASSSGQGGGYTF

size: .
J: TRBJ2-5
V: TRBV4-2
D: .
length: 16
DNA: TGTGCCAGCAGCCAAGTCGATGACGGAAAACAAGAGACCCAGTACTTC
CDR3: CASSQVDDGKQETQYF

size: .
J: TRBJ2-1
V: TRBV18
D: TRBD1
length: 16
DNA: TGTGCCAGCTCACCCTACCCGGGACAGCCCTACAATGAGCAGTTCTTC
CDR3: CASSPYPGQPYNEQFF

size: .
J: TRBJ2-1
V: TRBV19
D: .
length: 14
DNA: TGTGCCAGTAGTATCGACAGGTCGAACAATGAGCAGTTCTTC
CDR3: CASSIDRSNNEQFF

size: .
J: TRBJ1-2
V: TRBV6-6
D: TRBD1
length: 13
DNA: TGTGCCAGCAGAACGACAGGGGACTATGGCTACACCTTC
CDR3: CASRTTGDYGYTF

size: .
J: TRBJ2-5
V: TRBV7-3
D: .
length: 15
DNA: TGTGCCAGCAGCTTAAACGGGGTGGGACGAGAGACCCAGTACTTC
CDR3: CASSLNGVGRETQYF

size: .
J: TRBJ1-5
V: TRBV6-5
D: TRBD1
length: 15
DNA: TGTGCCAGCAGCAACGCAGGGGGGAGCAATCAGCCCCAGCATTTT
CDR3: CASSNAGGSNQPQHF

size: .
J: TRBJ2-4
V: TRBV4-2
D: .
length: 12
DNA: TGTGCCAGCAGCCCCGACAGAAACATTCAGTACTTC
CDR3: CASSPDRNIQYF

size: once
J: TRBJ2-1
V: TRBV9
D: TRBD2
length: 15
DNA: TGTGCCAGCAGCGGAGGACTAGCGTCTTACAATGAGCAGTTCTTC
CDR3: CASSGGLASYNEQFF

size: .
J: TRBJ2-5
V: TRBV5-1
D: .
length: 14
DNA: TGCGCCAGCAGCTCTACAGGGGCCGGGGGCACCCAGTACTTC
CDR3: CASSSTGAGGTQYF

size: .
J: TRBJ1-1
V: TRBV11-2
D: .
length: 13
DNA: TGTGCCAGCAGCTGGGCAGTCAACACTGAAGCTTTCTTT
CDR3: CASSWAVNTEAFF

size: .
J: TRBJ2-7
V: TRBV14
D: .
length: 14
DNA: TGTGCCAGCAGCCTGCGGGTGACCTCCTACGAGCAGTACTTC
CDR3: CASSLRVTSYEQYF

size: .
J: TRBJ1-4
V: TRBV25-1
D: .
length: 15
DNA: TGTGCCAGCAGTGCGAGGTGGAGTCATCCGGAAAAACTGTTTTTT
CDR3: CASSARWSHPEKLFF

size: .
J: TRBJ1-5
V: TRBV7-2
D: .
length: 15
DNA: TGTGCCAGCAGCCTAACCGTGGGGGACGTGAAGCCCCAGCATTTT
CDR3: CASSLTVGDVKPQHF

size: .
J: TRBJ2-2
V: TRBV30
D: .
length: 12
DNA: TGTGCCTGGAGTGTATTCACGGCAGAGCTGTTTTTT
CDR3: CAWSVFTAELFF

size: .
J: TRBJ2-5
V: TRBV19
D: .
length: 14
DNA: TGTGCCAGTAGTATGCGAGGGACCCAAGAGACCCAGTACTTC
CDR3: CASSMRGTQETQYF

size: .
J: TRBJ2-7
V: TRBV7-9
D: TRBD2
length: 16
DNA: TGTGCCAGCAGCGCGACGGGGGGGCGGTACCCCTACGAGCAGTACTTC
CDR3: CASSATGGRYPYEQYF

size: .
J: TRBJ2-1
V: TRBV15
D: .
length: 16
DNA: TGTGCCACCACCCCAACGCCCGTAGGGAGCTACAATGAGCAGTTCTTC
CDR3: CATTPTPVGSYNEQFF

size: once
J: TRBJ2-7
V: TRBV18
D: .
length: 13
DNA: TGTGCCAGCTCACCCGGGCTTAACTACGAGCAGTACTTC
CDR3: CASSPGLNYEQYF

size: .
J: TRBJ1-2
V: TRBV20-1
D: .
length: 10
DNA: TGCAGTGCTTACAGGGACGGCTACACCTTC
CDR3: CSAYRDGYTF

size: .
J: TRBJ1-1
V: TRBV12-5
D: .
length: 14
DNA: TGTGCTAGTGGTACCTTCGGACGGGACACTGAAGCTTTCTTT
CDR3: CASGTFGRDTEAFF

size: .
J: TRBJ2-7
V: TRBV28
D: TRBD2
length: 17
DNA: TGTGCCAGCATTCCCGGGACTAGCGGGAGGGATCCCTACGAGCAGTACTTC
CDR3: CASIPGTSGRDPYEQYF